These T cell receptor beta chains were read from a single sample in a study of response to subunit inactivated influenza vaccine. MiXCR, run by TCRdb on the RT-PCR reads, gives a single entry per CDR3 protein. The sample shows under 750,000 distinct CDR3 sequences, roughly 10% of them seen only once. The specimen was PBMCs from blood, collected on the day of vaccination. The source of these receptors is a man aged 50 or older who received an inactivated influenza vaccine. Each CDR3 is given with its conserved first and last residue. Each record gives: CDR3 DNA, CDR3 protein, D gene, clone size, J gene, V gene. A D gene is named only where the DNA matches it firmly. Rows may omit the clone size; those that give it use once, few, many or a size class.

CDR3nt: TGTGCCAGCAGCCACGCTTTTGTTGGGACAGGGGGACAAGATACGCAGTATTTT
CDR3aa: CASSHAFVGTGGQDTQYF
d_gene: TRBD1
abundance: few
j_gene: TRBJ2-3
v_gene: TRBV11-2

CDR3nt: TGCAGCGTTGGGACAACCCGCTGGGAGCAGTACTTC
CDR3aa: CSVGTTRWEQYF
d_gene: .
abundance: many
j_gene: TRBJ2-7
v_gene: TRBV29-1

CDR3nt: TGTGCCAGCAGCTTCGTAGCGGGAGGGCCCTACAATGAGCAGTTCTTC
CDR3aa: CASSFVAGGPYNEQFF
d_gene: TRBD2
abundance: .
j_gene: TRBJ2-1
v_gene: TRBV7-9

CDR3nt: TGCAGCGTCACCGGGACTAGCATCTACGAGCAGTACTTC
CDR3aa: CSVTGTSIYEQYF
d_gene: TRBD2
abundance: .
j_gene: TRBJ2-7
v_gene: TRBV29-1

CDR3nt: TGTGCCAGCAGTCCCAAGCGGGGGGGCCTGGATGAGCAGTTCTTC
CDR3aa: CASSPKRGGLDEQFF
d_gene: TRBD2
abundance: .
j_gene: TRBJ2-1
v_gene: TRBV12-3/TRBV12-4

CDR3nt: TGCGCCAGCAGCCACTGGGGGGGCCAGGGTCCCGTCGAGCAGTACTTC
CDR3aa: CASSHWGGQGPVEQYF
d_gene: .
abundance: .
j_gene: TRBJ2-7
v_gene: TRBV4-3

CDR3nt: TGTGCCAGCAGTGTGGTAGCGGGAGTCAATACGCAGTATTTT
CDR3aa: CASSVVAGVNTQYF
d_gene: TRBD2
abundance: .
j_gene: TRBJ2-3
v_gene: TRBV27

CDR3nt: TGTGCCAGTAGAGGGTGGACAGGGGTATACACTGAAGCTTTCTTT
CDR3aa: CASRGWTGVYTEAFF
d_gene: TRBD1
abundance: .
j_gene: TRBJ1-1
v_gene: TRBV19

CDR3nt: TGTGCCAGCAGCTTTACTAGCGGTTCCTACGAGCAGTACTTC
CDR3aa: CASSFTSGSYEQYF
d_gene: TRBD2
abundance: many
j_gene: TRBJ2-7
v_gene: TRBV11-2

CDR3nt: TGTGCCAGCAGTTCCTTGACAGCCCGGCGGGAGACCCAGTACTTC
CDR3aa: CASSSLTARRETQYF
d_gene: .
abundance: few
j_gene: TRBJ2-5
v_gene: TRBV28

CDR3nt: TGCAGTGGTCCCTCGGAGGCCGAAGCTTTCTTT
CDR3aa: CSGPSEAEAFF
d_gene: .
abundance: few
j_gene: TRBJ1-1
v_gene: TRBV20-1

CDR3nt: TGTGCCAGCAGTGGAGGGAATAGGAACACTGAAGCTTTCTTT
CDR3aa: CASSGGNRNTEAFF
d_gene: .
abundance: many
j_gene: TRBJ1-1
v_gene: TRBV6-1

CDR3nt: TGCGCCAGCAGCGGATACAGTTCCTCTGGGGCCAACGTCCTGACTTTC
CDR3aa: CASSGYSSSGANVLTF
d_gene: .
abundance: .
j_gene: TRBJ2-6
v_gene: TRBV5-1

CDR3nt: TGCAGTGCTAGAATTTCGACGAGGGCCAATGAGCAGTTCTTC
CDR3aa: CSARISTRANEQFF
d_gene: .
abundance: few
j_gene: TRBJ2-1
v_gene: TRBV20-1